The clone carrying this TCR beta chain has only one observation. What it recognizes is unknown. These data come from a study of shared clonotypes between healthy human individuals. Study information: Used for every donor were three CD4 naive, three CD4 memory, two CD8 naive and one CD8 memory plate. Study results and caveats: The genetic and exposure-history diversity represented was limited by few donors.

CDR1 is SGHAT and CDR2 is FQDESV in the germline V gene (reference sequence). The V and J ends lost 5 bases and 5 bases respectively, with 19 bases between them. The CDR3 sequence is 17 residues long. The naive CD8 fraction comprised CD45RO-negative cells positively selected for CCR7 and excluded terminally differentiated effector memory CD45RA+ cells. Each donor was a Caucasian adult residing in Nashville, Tennessee. Repertoires were generated with immunoSEQ multiplex PCR, while TCRdb's copy carries only in-frame clones and drops some. Of some 2,000,000 clones listed, about 95% are singletons. Sample: naive CD8+ T cells sorted from blood. This clonotype was obtained from a man between 18 and 35 years old in good health. The V call is TRBV11-1, the J call TRBJ1-6; D is ambiguous. The CDR3 region has the DNA TGTGCCAGCAGCCCCGCGGCGGACCGCATCGATAATTCACCCCTCCACTTT. This translates into CASSPAADRIDNSPLHF.